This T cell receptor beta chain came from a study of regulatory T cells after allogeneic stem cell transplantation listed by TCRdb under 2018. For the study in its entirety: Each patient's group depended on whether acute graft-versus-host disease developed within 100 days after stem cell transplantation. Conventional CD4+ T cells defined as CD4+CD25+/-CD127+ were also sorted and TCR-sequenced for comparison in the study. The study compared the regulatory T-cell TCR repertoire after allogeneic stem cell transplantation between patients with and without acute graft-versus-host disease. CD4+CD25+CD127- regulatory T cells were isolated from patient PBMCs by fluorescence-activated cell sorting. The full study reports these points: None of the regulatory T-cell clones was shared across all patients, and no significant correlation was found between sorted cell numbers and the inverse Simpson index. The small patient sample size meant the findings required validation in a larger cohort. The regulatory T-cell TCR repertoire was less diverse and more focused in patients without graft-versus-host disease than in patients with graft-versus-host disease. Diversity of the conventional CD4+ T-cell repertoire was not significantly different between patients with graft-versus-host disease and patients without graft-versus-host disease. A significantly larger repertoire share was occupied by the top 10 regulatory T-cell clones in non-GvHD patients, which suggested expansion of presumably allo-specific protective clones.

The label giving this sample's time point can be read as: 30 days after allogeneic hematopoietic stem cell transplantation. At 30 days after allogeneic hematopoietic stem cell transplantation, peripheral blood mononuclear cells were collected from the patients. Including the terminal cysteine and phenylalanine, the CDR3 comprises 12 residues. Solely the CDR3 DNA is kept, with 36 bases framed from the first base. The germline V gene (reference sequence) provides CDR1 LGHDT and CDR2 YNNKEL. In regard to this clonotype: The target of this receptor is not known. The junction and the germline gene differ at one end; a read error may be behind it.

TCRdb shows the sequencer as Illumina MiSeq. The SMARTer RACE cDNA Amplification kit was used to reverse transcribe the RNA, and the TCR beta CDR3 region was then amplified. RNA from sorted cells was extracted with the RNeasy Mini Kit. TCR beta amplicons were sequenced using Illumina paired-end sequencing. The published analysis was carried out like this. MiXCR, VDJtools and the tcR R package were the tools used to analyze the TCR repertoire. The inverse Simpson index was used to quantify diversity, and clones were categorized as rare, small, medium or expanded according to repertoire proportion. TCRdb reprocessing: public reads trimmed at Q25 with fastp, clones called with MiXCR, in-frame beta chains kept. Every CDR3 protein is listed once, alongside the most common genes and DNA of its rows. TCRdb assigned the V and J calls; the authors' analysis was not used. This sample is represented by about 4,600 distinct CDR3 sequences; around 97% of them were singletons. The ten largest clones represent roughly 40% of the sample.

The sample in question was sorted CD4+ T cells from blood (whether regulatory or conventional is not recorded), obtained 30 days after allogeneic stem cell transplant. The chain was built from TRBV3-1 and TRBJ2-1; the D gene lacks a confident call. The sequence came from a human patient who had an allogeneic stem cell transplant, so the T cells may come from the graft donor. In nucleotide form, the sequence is TGTGCCACCAGCCAAGATAACAATGAACATTGCTTC. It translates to CATSQDNNEHCF.